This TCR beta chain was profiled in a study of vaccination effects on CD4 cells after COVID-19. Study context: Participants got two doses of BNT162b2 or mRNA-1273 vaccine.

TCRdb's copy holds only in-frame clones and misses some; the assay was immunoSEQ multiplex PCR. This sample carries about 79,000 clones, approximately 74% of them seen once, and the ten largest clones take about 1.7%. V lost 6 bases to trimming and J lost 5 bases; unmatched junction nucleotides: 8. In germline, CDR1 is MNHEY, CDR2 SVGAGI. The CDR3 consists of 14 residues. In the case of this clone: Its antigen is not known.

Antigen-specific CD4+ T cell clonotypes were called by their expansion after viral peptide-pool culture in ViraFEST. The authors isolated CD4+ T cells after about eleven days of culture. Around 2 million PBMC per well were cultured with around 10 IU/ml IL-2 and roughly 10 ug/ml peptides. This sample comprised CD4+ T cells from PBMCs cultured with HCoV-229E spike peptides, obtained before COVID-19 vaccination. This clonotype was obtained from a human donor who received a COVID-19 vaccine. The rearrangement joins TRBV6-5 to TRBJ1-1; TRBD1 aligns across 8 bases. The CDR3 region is CASSSGGARTEAFF. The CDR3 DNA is TGTGCCAGCAGCTCAGGGGGCGCAAGGACTGAAGCTTTCTTT.